The 23 T cell receptor beta chains below come from one sample, sequenced in a study of glioma-infiltrating T cells. TCR alpha and beta CDR3 regions were amplified from RNA using iRepertoire nested multiplex PCR. TCRdb called the multiplex PCR reads again in MiXCR, with one record for every CDR3 protein. The sample consists of roughly 350,000 distinct CDR3 sequences, roughly two fifths of them appearing once. Input material: glioma tissue, nonneoplastic brain tissue, or PBMCs (not recorded which). These receptors came from a human donor with low-grade glioma or glioblastoma, undergoing nonglioma brain surgery, or in good health (not recorded which).

The rearrangement uses TRBV7-6 and TRBJ1-5, with 9 bases fitting TRBD1. The germline gives CDR1 SGHVS, CDR2 FNYEAQ. After removal of 5 bases from V and 1 base from J, the junction contained 6 bases not matched to a gene. The CDR3 runs 16 residues. Here the CDR3 reads CASSEGTGWSNQPQHF. As DNA, the CDR3 is TGTGCCAGCAGCGAAGGGACAGGGTGGAGCAATCAGCCCCAGCATTTT.

V is TRBV28 and J is TRBJ2-3; TRBD2 agrees at 12 bases. With 2 bases clipped from V and 7 bases from J, the junction kept 7 bases outside the gene matches. The CDR3 has 16 amino acids. Germline-derived CDR1 and CDR2 are MDHEN and SYDVKM. The CDR3 coding sequence is TGTGCCAGCAGTTTACTAGCGGGAGGGCCGAGGTATACGCAGTATTTT. This translates into CASSLLAGGPRYTQYF.

For this clonotype: An end of the junction does not agree with germline; a read error may underlie this. This rearrangement joins TRBV6-1 to TRBJ2-7; 11 positions agree with TRBD2. Germline values: CDR1 MNHNS, CDR2 SASEGT. There are 15 residues in the CDR3. CDR3 nucleotides: TGTACCAGCAGTGCGGGACTAGCGGTCGACTACAAGCAGTACTTC. Its translation is CTSSAGLAVDYKQYF.

The table lists this clonotype with a count of one. A junction boundary mismatches the germline segment, possibly from a read error. The gene calls are TRBV27 and TRBJ1-3; D gene unclear. CDR1 MNHEY and CDR2 SMNVEV come from the germline V gene (reference sequence). The CDR3 consists of 16 residues. CDR3 residues: CASSLARGAGGNTIYF. CDR3 bases: TGCGCCAGCAGCCTCGCGCGAGGAGCGGGGGGAAACACCATATATTTT.

This chain joins TRBV12-5 and TRBJ2-3, with 8 bases identical to TRBD2. V shed 7 bases, J shed 4 bases, and the junction held 10 bases outside the gene matches. This CDR3 comprises 15 residues. Per the germline V gene, CDR1 is LGHNT and CDR2 is FRNRAP. CDR3 sequence: CASAPRAGEADTQYF. The CDR3 DNA sequence: TGTGCTAGTGCCCCCCGAGCGGGAGAGGCAGATACGCAGTATTTT.

In nucleotides, the CDR3 is TGTGCCAGCAGCTTCTACGACACGAGGGAGACCCAGTACTTC. Translating gives CASSFYDTRETQYF. This chain joins TRBV7-2 and TRBJ2-5; no definite D call. This CDR3 contains 14 residues. Germline V gene lookup returns CDR1 SGHTA and CDR2 FQGNSA. The germline V and J ends were trimmed by 3 bases and 5 bases, with 13 bases remaining between them. The full variable domain, with the rest looked up from reference TRBV7-2 and TRBJ2-5, is GAGVSQSPSNKVTEKGKDVELRCDPISGHTALYWYRQSLGQGLEFLIYFQGNSAPDKSGLPSDRFSAERTGGSVSTLTIQRTQQEDSAVYLCASSFYDTRETQYFGPGTRLLVL.

This chain joins TRBV18 and TRBJ1-5; weak D call: TRBD1 (5 bases). Per germline, CDR1 KGHSH and CDR2 LQKENI. V shed 5 bases and J shed 1 base, with 15 bases lying between them. This CDR3 contains 16 residues. In DNA, the CDR3 is TGTGCCAGCTCAACCTTCGGGGACCCGAGCAATCAGCCCCAGCATTTT. Translating it yields CASSTFGDPSNQPQHF.

Points on this clonotype: A much bigger clone sits one base away, suggesting this may be a read error. This sequence joins TRBV20-1 and TRBJ2-7; D remains ambiguous. The CDR3 totals 14 residues. Germline V CDR1 and CDR2: DFQATT, SNEGSKA (reference sequence). V gave up 1 base and J gave up 6 bases, with 16 bases separating them. The CDR3 nucleotides are TGCAGTGCTAGAGGGCAGGCGAGGACCTGCGAGCAGTACTTC. This sequence encodes CSARGQARTCEQYF.

This clonotype was recorded at least ten times. The chain carries TRBV24-1 and TRBJ2-5; D is unclear. CDR3 length equals 11 residues. The germline V gene has CDR1 KGHDR and CDR2 SFDVKD. Trimming shortened V by 5 bases and J by 7 bases, and 7 bases separated the two germline ends. The CDR3 protein is CATSASGTQYF. The CDR3 bases are TGTGCCACCAGTGCCTCGGGGACCCAGTACTTC.

This chain joins TRBV5-1 and TRBJ1-1, with D maybe TRBD1 (5 bases). The CDR3 contains 14 residues. V lost 4 bases and J 1 base, leaving 11 bases between the germline ends. Germline V gives CDR1 SGHRS, CDR2 YFSETQ. CDR3 DNA sequence: TGCGCCAGCAGCCCGGACACCTCGAACACTGAAGCTTTCTTT. Protein product: CASSPDTSNTEAFF.

A word on this clonotype: Given a much more abundant clone one base away, this may be a read error. V and J are TRBV6-1 and TRBJ2-7; unclear D gene. There are 11 residues in the CDR3. Germline CDR1 is MNHNS and CDR2 is SASEGT. Trimming pared 10 bases from V and 4 bases from J, leaving 11 bases between. This CDR3 reads CATSRIYEQYF. The CDR3 region has the DNA TGTGCCACCTCCAGGATATACGAGCAGTACTTC.

This clonotype has ten or more counts. V is TRBV18 and J is TRBJ1-2; tentatively, D is TRBD1 (5 bases). V shed 4 bases and J shed 0 bases, with 12 bases lying between them. The CDR3 runs to 15 residues. Germline V gene data show CDR1 as KGHSH and CDR2 as LQKENI. CDR3 sequence (DNA): TGTGCCAGCTCACTTGGACAAGGAACTAACTATGGCTACACCTTC. This gives the protein CASSLGQGTNYGYTF.

Comments on this clonotype: A read error may be the cause here, since a much bigger clone is one base away. The CDR3 here is CANSQEFNGNQPQHF. The CDR3 nucleotides read TGCGCCAACAGCCAAGAGTTTAATGGGAATCAGCCCCAGCATTTT. The V and J genes are TRBV4-1 and TRBJ1-5; unclear D gene. The CDR3 totals 15 residues. In germline, CDR1 is MGHRA, CDR2 YSYEKL.

V gene TRBV6-6 combines with J gene TRBJ2-7; D tentatively fits TRBD1 or TRBD2 (6 bases each). Per the germline V gene, CDR1 is MNHNY and CDR2 is SVGAGI (reference sequence). V was trimmed by 6 bases and J by 3 bases, leaving 12 bases between them. The CDR3 contains 13 residues. CDR3 loop: CASRRDTHYEQYF. CDR3 nucleotides: TGTGCCAGCAGGCGGGACACCCACTACGAGCAGTACTTC.

In regard to this clonotype: A much larger clone differs by one base, so this may be a read error. This rearrangement joins TRBV6-5 to TRBJ2-1; TRBD1 might be the D (5 bases). This CDR3 region has 17 residues. Germline CDR1 MNHEY, CDR2 SVGAGI. DNA of the CDR3: TGTGCCAGCAGTGTAGTAGGGGCCTTCCTGAACTACAATGAGCAGCTCTTC. It is translated as CASSVVGAFLNYNEQLF.

This clonotype has at least ten counts. The rearrangement uses TRBV28 and TRBJ1-5; TRBD1 is a possible D gene (6 bases). The CDR3 consists of 15 residues. With 5 bases removed from V and 7 bases from J, the gap between germline ends came to 18 bases. CDR1 and CDR2 from the germline V gene are MDHEN and SYDVKM. The CDR3 spells CASSPEGGARQPQHF. In DNA, the CDR3 is TGTGCCAGCAGTCCCGAGGGGGGCGCAAGGCAGCCCCAGCATTTT.

This clonotype was observed many times. The chain uses TRBV4-3 and TRBJ2-7; D might be TRBD1 (6 bases). Germline V CDR1 and CDR2: LGHNA, YSLEER. V was trimmed by 0 bases and J by 2 bases, leaving 17 bases between them. The CDR3 extends over 17 amino acids. The CDR3 loop is CASSQELQGGSTYEQYF. The CDR3 DNA sequence: TGCGCCAGCAGCCAAGAACTACAGGGTGGGAGTACCTACGAGCAGTACTTC.

CDR3 nucleotide sequence: TGCGCCAGCAGCCAGGGGCTGGGGGCAGATACGCAGTATTTT. This gives the protein CASSQGLGADTQYF. The rearrangement links TRBV4-3 to TRBJ2-3; D tentatively reads TRBD1 or TRBD2 (5 bases each). Trimming stripped 3 bases from V and 4 bases from J, with 11 bases between. Germline loops: CDR1 LGHNA, CDR2 YSLEER. The CDR3 contains 14 residues.

CDR3: CASSRLAGGPFGDNKETQYF. As DNA, the CDR3 is TGTGCCAGCAGTCGACTAGCGGGAGGGCCCTTTGGAGACAACAAGGAGACCCAGTACTTC. The V gene is TRBV6-2 or TRBV6-3, the J gene TRBJ2-5; 14 bases fit TRBD2. Germline values: CDR1 MNHEY, CDR2 SVGEGT. J gave up 5 bases and V 5 bases, and 19 bases lay outside the gene matches. There are 20 residues in the CDR3.

This clonotype was seen a few times. The V call is TRBV7-9, the J call TRBJ2-1, with TRBD2 matching over 7 bases. The CDR3 spans 16 residues. The junction had 5 bases not matched to a gene; V was cut back by 3 bases and J by 0 bases. CDR1 and CDR2 (germline): SEHNR, FQNEAQ (reference sequence). Written as DNA, the CDR3 is TGTGCCAGCAGCTTGGTGACTAGCCCCTCCTACAATGAGCAGTTCTTC. It yields the protein CASSLVTSPSYNEQFF.

CDR3 loop: CASSLGQIERAFF. The CDR3 DNA reads TGTGCCAGCAGCTTAGGACAGATTGAGCGGGCTTTCTTT. The V call is TRBV5-6, the J call TRBJ1-1, with a weak D call TRBD1 (6 bases). Germline V gives CDR1 SGHDT, CDR2 YYEEEE. CDR3 length: 13 residues. The V gene lost 2 bases and the J gene lost 11 bases, with 16 bases spanning the gap.

The chain has TRBV20-1 and TRBJ1-2; unclear D gene. This CDR3 is built from 15 residues. Germline V gives CDR1 DFQATT, CDR2 SNEGSKA (reference sequence). V was pared by 0 bases and J by 4 bases, with 15 bases between. The CDR3 nucleotides read TGCAGTGCTAGAGATGCGGCCTTGGGTAGCTATGGCTACACCTTC. It specifies CSARDAALGSYGYTF.

The chain links TRBV2 to TRBJ2-3; D is perhaps TRBD1 or TRBD2 (6 bases each). The CDR3 extends over 14 amino acids. With 7 bases removed from V and 8 bases from J, the gap between germline ends came to 19 bases. The V gene's germline CDR1 is SNHLY and CDR2 FYNNEI. CDR3 DNA sequence: TGTGCCAGCAATCGGGGGCCCGCGAGGGGTACGCAGTATTTT. Protein product: CASNRGPARGTQYF.